This T cell receptor (beta chain) is from a study of identical twins. This CDR3 spans 18 amino acids. From germline, CDR1 is SGDLS and CDR2 YYNGEE. V gave up 4 bases and J gave up 5 bases; unmatched junction bases: 20. TCRdb called the 5' RACE reads again in MiXCR, with one record for every CDR3 protein. The sample holds about 520,000 distinct CDR3 sequences, roughly 21% seen once. A further study also used this sample, focusing on T cells expressing NK-cell markers.

This rearrangement joins TRBV9 to TRBJ2-5; 7 nucleotides align to TRBD2. The source of this sequence is a woman aged 18-29 years in good health. Material for sequencing was CD4+ T cells sorted from blood. The CDR3 spells CASSTSTASRLAGETQYF. CDR3 coding DNA: TGTGCCAGCAGCACCTCTACCGCCAGTCGACTAGCAGGGGAGACCCAGTACTTC.